This T cell receptor (beta chain) was recorded in a study of early stage breast cancer tumors. CDR1 and CDR2 from the germline V gene are MGHRA and YSYEKL. The CDR3 spans 21 residues. Trimming stripped 2 bases from V and 0 bases from J, with 26 bases between. Each sample had two DNA replicates, 0.5 ug blood or roughly 1.5 ug tissue. Sequenced by immunoSEQ multiplex PCR; TCRdb stores in-frame clones only, minus some. The data show just under 30,000 clones, roughly 86% seen once. This receptor was identified in a person aged 45-60 years with breast cancer. The chain has TRBV4-1 and TRBJ1-3; TRBD1 is a possible D gene (5 bases). The sequencing input was blood. CDR3: CASSQISGHNRFRSSGNTIYF. CDR3 nucleotide sequence: TGCGCCAGCAGCCAAATTTCCGGACACAACAGGTTCAGGAGCTCTGGAAACACCATATATTTT.